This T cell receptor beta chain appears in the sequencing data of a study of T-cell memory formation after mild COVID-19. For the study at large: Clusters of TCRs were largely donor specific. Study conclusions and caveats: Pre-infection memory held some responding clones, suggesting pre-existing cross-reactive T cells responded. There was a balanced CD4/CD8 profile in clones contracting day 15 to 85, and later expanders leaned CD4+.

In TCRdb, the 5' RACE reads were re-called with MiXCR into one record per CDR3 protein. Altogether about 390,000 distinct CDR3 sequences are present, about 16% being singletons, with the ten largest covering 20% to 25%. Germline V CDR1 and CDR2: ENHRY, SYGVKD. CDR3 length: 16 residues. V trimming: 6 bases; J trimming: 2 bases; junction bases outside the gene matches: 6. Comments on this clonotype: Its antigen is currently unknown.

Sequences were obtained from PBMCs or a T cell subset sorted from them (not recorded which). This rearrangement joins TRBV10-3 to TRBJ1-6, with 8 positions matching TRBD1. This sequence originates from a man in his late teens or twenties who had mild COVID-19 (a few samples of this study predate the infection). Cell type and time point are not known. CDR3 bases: TGTGCCATCAGCCTCGGACAGGGAACCTATAATTCACCCCTCCACTTT. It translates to CAISLGQGTYNSPLHF.